These 15 T cell receptor beta chains came from one sample sequenced in a study of OX40 agonist ivuxolimab in advanced cancers. This table comes from immunoSEQ multiplex PCR, and its TCRdb copy is limited to in-frame clones, with some not included. The table records about 100,000 clones, around 89% of them present only once. The source was CD4+ or CD8+ T cells sorted from blood, collected in a trial of the OX40 agonist ivuxolimab. The origin of the receptors is an adult with an advanced solid tumor such as melanoma, head and neck, liver or kidney cancer.

The chain recombines TRBV5-1 with TRBJ2-2; 10 nucleotides line up with TRBD2. This CDR3 has 14 amino acids. Germline V CDR1 and CDR2: SGHRS, YFSETQ. Trimming cost V 10 bases and J 3 bases; bases outside gene matches: 6. In nucleotides, the CDR3 is TGCGCCGGATCTAGCGGGGGTGACACCGGGGAGCTGTTTTTT. Its protein is CAGSSGGDTGELFF.

The V gene is TRBV5-1, the J gene TRBJ1-4; D gene uncertain. CDR3 length: 17 amino acids. V was trimmed by 0 bases and J by 0 bases, leaving 12 bases between them. Germline CDR1 is SGHRS and CDR2 is YFSETQ. The CDR3 loop is CASSLVPATTTNEKLFF. As DNA, the CDR3 is TGCGCCAGCAGCTTGGTTCCAGCAACCACAACTAATGAAAAACTGTTTTTT.

The rearrangement joins TRBV5-1 to TRBJ1-1; 7 nucleotides match TRBD1. The germline V gene has CDR1 SGHRS and CDR2 YFSETQ. Unmatched junction bases numbered 15, after V lost 3 bases and J lost 7 bases. The CDR3 is made up of 16 amino acids. The DNA for the CDR3 is TGCGCCAGCAGCTGGGACCCCAGGGGGGCGACAGTTGAAGCTTTCTTT. Its translation is CASSWDPRGATVEAFF.

The J gene is TRBJ1-2, the V gene TRBV10-3; D remains ambiguous. Trimming took off 7 bases at V and 8 bases at J, with 17 bases between the two ends. Germline V gives CDR1 ENHRY, CDR2 SYGVKD. The CDR3 runs 13 residues. The CDR3 reads CAITQDGLGGYTF. In nucleotides, the CDR3 is TGTGCCATCACCCAAGATGGGTTGGGGGGCTACACCTTC.

J is TRBJ2-3 and V is TRBV23-1; 7 bases are a match to TRBD2. TRBV23-1 is an open reading frame, and its role is uncertain. This CDR3 comprises 15 residues. With 2 bases clipped from V and 0 bases from J, the junction kept 2 bases outside the gene matches. This CDR3 is CASSQSGESTDTQYF. CDR3 in DNA: TGCGCCAGCAGTCAAAGCGGGGAGAGCACAGATACGCAGTATTTT.

V usage is TRBV5-4 and J usage is TRBJ1-1; possible D gene TRBD1, 5 bases. This CDR3 is 14 amino acids long. The germline gives CDR1 SGHNT, CDR2 YYREEE (reference sequence). The V end was cut by 4 bases, the J end by 0 bases, with 10 bases between. This chain's CDR3 is CASSLDSLNTEAFF. The CDR3 DNA follows: TGTGCCAGCAGCCTTGACAGCTTGAACACTGAAGCTTTCTTT.

The J gene is TRBJ1-3, the V gene TRBV6-1, with D possibly TRBD1 on 6 matching bases. CDR3 size: 17 residues. Trimming removed 1 base from V and 0 bases from J, with 13 bases in between. The V gene's germline CDR1 is MNHNS and CDR2 SASEGT. Here the CDR3 reads CASSEVIGGGSGNTIYF. The CDR3 DNA follows: TGTGCCAGCAGTGAAGTGATCGGAGGGGGCTCTGGAAACACCATATATTTT.

DNA of the CDR3: TGTGCCAGTAGTATCGGGGACAGGCTCGGGAGCGGCTACACCTTC. It codes for CASSIGDRLGSGYTF. The chain uses TRBV19 and TRBJ1-2; TRBD1 matches 8 bases. The J segment lost 8 bases and the V segment lost 3 bases, leaving 11 bases of the junction unmatched. The CDR3 is 15 amino acids. The V gene's germline CDR1 is LNHDA and CDR2 SQIVND (reference sequence).

This chain joins TRBV14 and TRBJ1-1; D possibly corresponds to TRBD1 (5 bases). The CDR3 has 16 amino acids. The germline CDR1 and CDR2 sequences are SGHDN and FVKESK. The V gene lost 3 bases and the J gene lost 5 bases, with 19 bases spanning the gap. The CDR3 DNA reads as TGTGCCAGCAGCCAGAAGGGGATCGGTAGCGGGACTGAAGCTTTCTTT. Its translation: CASSQKGIGSGTEAFF.

The V gene is TRBV5-1, the J gene TRBJ1-2; 7 bases align to TRBD1. The V and J ends lost 1 base and 3 bases, in that order; junction bases with no gene match: 9. The CDR3 totals 16 residues. CDR1 is SGHRS, CDR2 YFSETQ, per germline. This CDR3 reads CASSLSQGQGDYGYTF. The CDR3 coding sequence is TGCGCCAGCAGCTTGAGCCAGGGGCAGGGGGACTATGGCTACACCTTC.

V usage is TRBV5-1 and J usage is TRBJ2-1; TRBD2 aligns across 7 bases. Trimming cost V 0 bases and J 6 bases; bases outside gene matches: 6. Germline CDR1 SGHRS, CDR2 YFSETQ. This CDR3 has 15 residues. CDR3 nucleotides: TGCGCCAGCAGCTTGGTCCGGGGGGAGGGCAATGAGCAGTTCTTC. Encoded protein: CASSLVRGEGNEQFF.

On this clone: Other DNA sequences in the same sample also yield this CDR3. This rearrangement joins TRBV28 to TRBJ2-2; 7 bases align to TRBD2. Looked up from germline, CDR1 is MDHEN and CDR2 is SYDVKM. This CDR3 has 13 residues. V shed 9 bases, J shed 2 bases, and the junction held 3 bases outside the gene matches. The CDR3 DNA is TGTGCCAGTACTAGCGTTAACACCGGGGAGCTGTTTTTT. Its protein is CASTSVNTGELFF.

V usage is TRBV2 and J usage is TRBJ2-7; no clear D. The DNA matches TRBJ2-1 better at its end, which makes the J call doubtful. CDR1 SNHLY and CDR2 FYNNEI come from the germline V gene. CDR3 length: 13 residues. This chain's CDR3 is CASKVSLNNEQFF. The DNA of the CDR3 is TGTGCCAGCAAGGTGTCCCTGAACAATGAGCAGTTCTTC.

The chain carries TRBV13 and TRBJ2-3; 15 positions match TRBD2. CDR3 length equals 18 residues. Per germline, CDR1 PRHDT and CDR2 FYEKMQ (reference sequence). The V and J ends lost 3 bases and 10 bases, in that order; junction bases with no gene match: 14. CDR3 sequence: CASSFWTSGGAAGSAQYF. The CDR3 DNA reads TGTGCCAGCAGCTTTTGGACTAGCGGGGGGGCCGCAGGTTCGGCGCAGTATTTT.

Note on this clone: Additional DNA sequences in this sample encode the identical CDR3. The J gene is TRBJ2-3, the V gene TRBV5-1; D gene ambiguous. V lost 0 bases and J 0 bases, leaving 8 bases between the germline ends. Germline lookup yields CDR1 SGHRS and CDR2 YFSETQ. The CDR3 is made up of 15 amino acids. The CDR3: CASSLAAASTDTQYF. CDR3 bases: TGCGCCAGCAGCTTGGCGGCGGCTAGCACAGATACGCAGTATTTT.